These 6 T cell receptor beta chains originate from one sample sequenced in a study of T-cell reconstitution after alpha-beta-depleted transplantation in children. Unique molecular identifiers tagged the TCRbeta library. TCRdb recomputed calls from the PCR reads with MiXCR, one row per CDR3 protein. The data contain 29,000 or so distinct CDR3 sequences, roughly 5.7% of them singletons. The source was PBMCs, mostly from graft donor cells, collected 180 days after TCRalphabeta/CD19-depleted stem cell transplant. The origin of the receptors is a male patient younger than 18 who had a stem cell transplant for acute myeloid leukemia, so the T cells may come from the graft donor.

The sample holds many counts of this clonotype. This chain links TRBV5-1 with TRBJ1-1; 7 bases map to TRBD1. V was clipped by 5 bases and J by 3 bases; unmatched bases: 4. The CDR3 spans 13 residues. The germline gives CDR1 SGHRS, CDR2 YFSETQ. The CDR3 DNA sequence: TGCGCCAGCAGGTTGACAGGGTACACTGAAGCTTTCTTT. It encodes CASRLTGYTEAFF.

This clonotype was detected many times. This chain uses TRBV28 with TRBJ1-2; no clear D. Trimming pared 6 bases from V and 8 bases from J, leaving 10 bases between. Germline V gives CDR1 MDHEN, CDR2 SYDVKM. The length of the CDR3 is 11 residues. In DNA form, the CDR3 reads TGTGCCAGCAGCGCAATCCGAGGCTACACCTTC. Residues: CASSAIRGYTF.

This clonotype was seen repeatedly, ten times or more. The chain uses TRBV4-1 and TRBJ2-7, with 10 bases fitting TRBD2. The CDR3 length is 18 residues. CDR1 is MGHRA and CDR2 is YSYEKL in the germline V gene. Germline trimming cut 0 bases from V and 0 bases from J; bases unmatched to any gene: 8. CDR3 nucleotide sequence: TGCGCCAGCAGCCAAGATCCGACTAGCGGGTGGCTCTCCTACGAGCAGTACTTC. Its protein product is CASSQDPTSGWLSYEQYF.

Many counts were recorded for this clonotype. The V and J genes are TRBV20-1 and TRBJ2-3; D is perhaps TRBD1 or TRBD2 (6 bases each). V was trimmed by 6 bases and J by 7 bases, leaving 20 bases between them. The CDR3 consists of 14 residues. Germline V gives CDR1 DFQATT, CDR2 SNEGSKA (reference sequence). The CDR3 loop is CSALLQQGLNTQYF. In nucleotides, the CDR3 is TGCAGTGCCTTACTGCAACAGGGACTGAATACGCAGTATTTT.

In this sample, this clonotype turned up many times. The chain recombines TRBV14 with TRBJ2-7; the D gene is possibly TRBD2 (6 bases). Germline CDR1 reads SGHDN; CDR2 reads FVKESK. V lost 2 bases and J 0 bases, leaving 11 bases between the germline ends. This CDR3 contains 15 residues. The CDR3 is CASSQYVGSSYEQYF. The CDR3 nucleotides are TGTGCCAGCAGCCAATACGTCGGGAGCTCCTACGAGCAGTACTTC.

This clonotype was found many times. The rearrangement links TRBV6-2 or TRBV6-3 to TRBJ2-3; D not resolved. The V gene lost 0 bases and the J gene lost 7 bases, with 2 bases spanning the gap. The CDR3 loop spans 11 amino acids. CDR1 and CDR2 from the germline V gene are MNHEY and SVGEGT. The CDR3 sequence: CASSYSNTQYF. As DNA, the CDR3 is TGTGCCAGCAGTTACTCGAATACGCAGTATTTT.